The 31 T cell receptor beta chains given below trace back to one sample, sequenced in a study of shared clonotypes between healthy human individuals. CD45RO negativity and positive selection for CCR7 defined naive CD8 cells, a population that excluded terminally differentiated effector memory CD45RA+ cells. Only in-frame clones appear in the TCRdb table, and some are missing; sequencing was by immunoSEQ multiplex PCR. The sample shows hundreds of thousands of clones, roughly 95% of them seen only once. Sequences were obtained from naive CD8+ T cells sorted from blood. All receptors derive from a woman under 40 in good health.

This clone was counted between two and nine times. Germline and junction disagree at one end, which may indicate a read error. The J gene is TRBJ1-1, the V gene TRBV13, with TRBD1 matching over 7 bases. The germline V gene encodes CDR1 PRHDT and CDR2 FYEKMQ (reference sequence). The CDR3 totals 11 residues. DNA for the CDR3: TGTGCCAGCAGCTCTGGGACAGAAGGTTTCTTT. Protein sequence: CASSSGTEGFF. Drawing the rest from reference TRBV13 and TRBJ1-1, the complete variable domain is AAGVIQSPRHLIKEKRETATLKCYPIPRHDTVYWYQQGPGQDPQFLISFYEKMQSDKGSIPDRFSAQQFSDYHSELNMSSLELGDSALYFCASSSGTEGFFGQGTRLTVV.

The rearrangement links TRBV28 to TRBJ2-1; D might be TRBD1 (6 bases). V dropped 4 bases and J dropped 3 bases, with 19 bases sitting between them. This CDR3 is built from 17 residues. CDR1 MDHEN and CDR2 SYDVKM come from the germline V gene. DNA of the CDR3: TGTGCCAGCAGTTCGCCTCTACAGGGTACTAACTACAATGAGCAGTTCTTC. It specifies CASSSPLQGTNYNEQFF.

This rearrangement joins TRBV29-1 to TRBJ1-1; 7 bases agree with TRBD1. The germline CDR1 and CDR2 sequences are SQVTM and ANQGSEA. The CDR3 has 14 residues. With 4 bases clipped from V and 3 bases from J, the junction kept 8 bases outside the gene matches. Here the CDR3 DNA reads TGCAGCGTTGGTCGGGACAGTGCTTACACTGAAGCTTTCTTT. Protein: CSVGRDSAYTEAFF.

The chain carries TRBV27 and TRBJ2-7, with D tentatively TRBD2 (6 bases). From germline, CDR1 is MNHEY and CDR2 SMNVEV (reference sequence). V lost 5 bases and J lost 0, with 14 bases in between. The CDR3 runs to 15 residues. The CDR3: CASSAGPKSSYEQYF. The CDR3 nucleotides read TGTGCCAGCAGTGCGGGACCCAAAAGCTCCTACGAGCAGTACTTC.

This clone was counted a few times. The rearrangement links TRBV28 to TRBJ1-5, with 8 nucleotides matching TRBD1. CDR1 MDHEN and CDR2 SYDVKM come from the germline V gene. The V and J ends lost 3 bases and 3 bases, in that order; junction bases with no gene match: 7. This CDR3 is built from 16 residues. The DNA for the CDR3 is TGTGCCAGCAGTTTGGACCCGACAGGGGTCAATCAGCCCCAGCATTTT. Translation gives CASSLDPTGVNQPQHF. Based on the CDR3 plus reference TRBV28 and TRBJ1-5, the full variable domain is DVKVTQSSRYLVKRTGEKVFLECVQDMDHENMFWYRQDPGLGLRLIYFSYDVKMKEKGDIPEGYSVSREKKERFSLILESASTNQTSMYLCASSLDPTGVNQPQHFGDGTRLSIL.

The chain recombines TRBV4-1 with TRBJ2-7, with 9 positions matching TRBD1. The V gene's germline CDR1 is MGHRA and CDR2 YSYEKL. V lost 4 bases to trimming and J lost 7 bases; unmatched junction nucleotides: 11. The CDR3 consists of 15 residues. CDR3 region: CASSPYRDRVGEQYF. The CDR3 nucleotides are TGCGCCAGCAGCCCCTACCGGGACAGGGTAGGAGAGCAGTACTTC.

The chain employs TRBV28 and TRBJ1-2; 10 bases map to TRBD1. Germline-derived CDR1 and CDR2 are MDHEN and SYDVKM. V was clipped by 6 bases and J by 2 bases; unmatched bases: 3. The CDR3 is 14 amino acids. Written as DNA, the CDR3 is TGTGCCAGCAGCGAGACAGGGGGCAACTATGGCTACACCTTC. Translated, it gives CASSETGGNYGYTF.

V usage is TRBV15 and J usage is TRBJ2-1; no clear D gene. From germline, CDR1 is LNHNV and CDR2 YYDKDF (reference sequence). The V and J ends lost 4 bases and 1 base respectively, with 11 bases between them. This CDR3 is 15 amino acids long. The CDR3 nucleotides are TGTGCCACCAGCACCGGTGTCCTATCCTACAATGAGCAGTTCTTC. Encoded protein: CATSTGVLSYNEQFF.

The chain combines TRBV27 with TRBJ2-6; D is possibly TRBD1 (6 bases). The germline gives CDR1 MNHEY, CDR2 SMNVEV (reference sequence). The germline V and J ends were trimmed by 4 bases and 1 base, with 14 bases remaining between them. CDR3 size: 17 residues. The chain's CDR3 is CASSSGQIRSGANVLTF. The CDR3 coding sequence is TGTGCCAGCAGTTCCGGACAGATTAGGTCTGGGGCCAACGTCCTGACTTTC. Using reference TRBV27 and TRBJ2-6 for the parts outside the CDR3, the full variable domain is EAQVTQNPRYLITVTGKKLTVTCSQNMNHEYMSWYRQDPGLGLRQIYYSMNVEVTDKGDVPEGYKVSRKEKRNFPLILESPSPNQTSLYFCASSSGQIRSGANVLTFGAGSRLTVL.

The CDR3 sequence is CASSQGLQGARSYEQYF. The CDR3 bases are TGCGCCAGCAGCCAGGGACTACAAGGTGCTCGAAGTTACGAGCAGTACTTC. The V gene is TRBV4-1, the J gene TRBJ2-7, with 7 positions matching TRBD2. V lost 3 bases and J lost 4; bases outside the gene matches: 15. Germline assignment: CDR1 MGHRA and CDR2 YSYEKL. The CDR3 length is 17 residues.

The CDR3 region is CASSSELTGVFGYTF. CDR3 bases: TGTGCCAGCAGCTCAGAACTGACAGGGGTCTTTGGCTACACCTTC. The rearrangement links TRBV9 to TRBJ1-2, with 8 bases that match TRBD1. J was trimmed by 7 bases and V by 4 bases; bases with no gene match: 12. The CDR3 has 15 amino acids. Per the germline V gene, CDR1 is SGDLS and CDR2 is YYNGEE.

J is TRBJ2-7 and V is TRBV5-1; 8 nucleotides match TRBD2. Germline CDR1 is SGHRS and CDR2 is YFSETQ. J gave up 6 bases and V 1 base, and 15 bases lay outside the gene matches. The CDR3 is 17 residues long. DNA for the CDR3: TGCGCCAGCAGCTTGCGGTCAGGGACTAGACCCGGATCCGAGCAGTACTTC. Residues: CASSLRSGTRPGSEQYF.

This clone was found a few times. J is TRBJ1-1 and V is TRBV10-1; no clear D gene. The V gene's germline CDR1 is WNHNN and CDR2 SYGVQD (reference sequence). The CDR3 runs 14 residues. Trimming cost V 3 bases and J 2 bases, with 10 bases left between them. The DNA for the CDR3 is TGCGCCAGCAGTGACCTCGAGGGTAACACTGAAGCTTTCTTT. Its translation: CASSDLEGNTEAFF.

CDR3 residues: CASSSPRTGLGRNEQFF. DNA of the CDR3: TGTGCCAGCAGCTCCCCCCGTACCGGTCTGGGGAGGAATGAGCAGTTCTTC. The chain combines TRBV7-9 with TRBJ2-1; tentative D call: TRBD2 (6 bases). The CDR3 covers 17 residues. Germline V gives CDR1 SEHNR, CDR2 FQNEAQ (reference sequence). Trimming took 4 bases from V and 7 from J, leaving 23 bases between them.

V is TRBV28 and J is TRBJ2-2; D is tentatively TRBD1 or TRBD2 (5 bases each). Trimming shortened V by 5 bases and J by 7 bases, and 14 bases separated the two germline ends. Germline V gene sequence: CDR1 MDHEN, CDR2 SYDVKM. This CDR3 has 14 amino acids. CDR3 sequence: CASSPHDSGGELFF. CDR3 bases: TGTGCCAGCAGTCCACACGACAGCGGCGGGGAGCTGTTTTTT. The full variable domain, its missing parts supplied by reference TRBV28 and TRBJ2-2, is DVKVTQSSRYLVKRTGEKVFLECVQDMDHENMFWYRQDPGLGLRLIYFSYDVKMKEKGDIPEGYSVSREKKERFSLILESASTNQTSMYLCASSPHDSGGELFFGEGSRLTVL.

The chain joins TRBV5-6 to TRBJ1-1; no clear D gene. The CDR3 contains 14 residues. CDR1 SGHDT and CDR2 YYEEEE come from the germline V gene. Deletions cut 4 bases from V and 1 base from J, with 11 bases between. The CDR3 sequence: CASSVGQANTEAFF. Written as DNA, the CDR3 is TGTGCCAGCAGCGTCGGCCAAGCGAACACTGAAGCTTTCTTT.

The chain combines TRBV28 with TRBJ2-7; D is uncertain. The CDR3 extends over 12 amino acids. Germline V lookup: CDR1 MDHEN, CDR2 SYDVKM. Trimming took off 5 bases at V and 3 bases at J, with 8 bases between the two ends. The CDR3: CASSQDRYEQYF. Here the CDR3 DNA reads TGTGCCAGCAGTCAGGACCGCTACGAGCAGTACTTC.

The V call is TRBV7-9, the J call TRBJ2-7; 10 positions match TRBD1. Trimming took 2 bases from V and 5 from J; bases not matched to a gene: 18. Germline CDR1 is SEHNR and CDR2 is FQNEAQ (reference sequence). There are 19 residues in the CDR3. CDR3 nucleotides: TGTGCCAGCAGCTTATCAACCGCTATCCGGGACAGGGGTAGCCACGAGCAGTACTTC. Residues: CASSLSTAIRDRGSHEQYF.

The chain links TRBV4-1 to TRBJ2-7; D gene uncertain. Germline CDR1 reads MGHRA; CDR2 reads YSYEKL. V shed 0 bases and J shed 3 bases, with 6 bases lying between them. This CDR3 comprises 13 residues. This CDR3 reads CASSQERNYEQYF. CDR3 coding DNA: TGCGCCAGCAGCCAAGAACGGAACTACGAGCAGTACTTC.

This chain uses TRBV28 with TRBJ2-7; D ambiguous. V lost 1 base to trimming and J lost 0 bases, with 7 bases between them. The CDR3 runs 14 residues. Germline V gives CDR1 MDHEN, CDR2 SYDVKM. In nucleotides, the CDR3 is TGTGCCAGCAGTTTATTACGGCTCTCCTACGAGCAGTACTTC. As protein: CASSLLRLSYEQYF.

The gene calls are TRBV5-6 and TRBJ2-1; no clear D. This CDR3 comprises 12 residues. Trimming left V 5 bases short and J 7 bases short, with 10 bases between. CDR1 is SGHDT, CDR2 YYEEEE, per germline. Written as DNA, the CDR3 is TGTGCCAGCAGTTCGGACCGTAATGAGCAGTTCTTC. Its protein product is CASSSDRNEQFF.

J is TRBJ2-7 and V is TRBV7-9; D not certain. This CDR3 contains 13 residues. The V and J ends lost 5 bases and 1 base respectively, with 9 bases between them. Germline V lookup: CDR1 SEHNR, CDR2 FQNEAQ (reference sequence). The CDR3 region has the DNA TGTGCCAGCAGCGAGACGGTTTCCTACGAGCAGTACTTC. Translation gives CASSETVSYEQYF.

The genes are TRBV11-2 and TRBJ2-7; D possibly matches TRBD1 or TRBD2 (5 bases each). The CDR3 consists of 14 residues. Germline CDR1 is SGHAT and CDR2 is FQNNGV. The ends were cut back, 5 bases at V and 0 bases at J, with 11 bases in the middle. CDR3 amino acids: CASSISGTSYEQYF. The CDR3, as DNA: TGTGCCAGCAGCATCTCCGGGACCTCCTACGAGCAGTACTTC.

The rearrangement uses TRBV9 and TRBJ2-7, with 13 bases lining up with TRBD2. The germline V gene has CDR1 SGDLS and CDR2 YYNGEE. With V trimmed by 0 bases and J by 5 bases, 5 bases remained unmatched. The CDR3 sequence is 16 residues long. The CDR3 protein is CASSVGTSGRGNEQYF. The CDR3, as DNA: TGTGCCAGCAGCGTAGGCACTAGCGGGAGGGGGAACGAGCAGTACTTC.

This clone was found once. The rearrangement links TRBV29-1 to TRBJ2-1; the D is unclear. CDR3 length: 12 residues. V lost 1 base and J lost 3, with 4 bases in between. Germline V CDR1 and CDR2: SQVTM, ANQGSEA. CDR3 in amino acids: CSVEANYNEQFF. CDR3 bases: TGCAGCGTTGAAGCTAACTACAATGAGCAGTTCTTC.

The rearrangement uses TRBV19 and TRBJ1-3; possibly TRBD1 for D (5 bases). Trimming removed 1 base from V and 1 base from J, with 14 bases in between. From germline, CDR1 is LNHDA and CDR2 SQIVND (reference sequence). CDR3 size: 17 residues. The CDR3 spells CASSIVWGASSGNTIYF. The CDR3 DNA reads TGTGCCAGTAGTATAGTGTGGGGCGCATCTTCTGGAAACACCATATATTTT.

This clone showed up just once. The junction departs from the called germline gene at one end, perhaps through a read error. V is TRBV5-1 and J is TRBJ2-1; D is perhaps TRBD2 (5 bases). There are 12 residues in the CDR3. CDR1 is SGHRS and CDR2 is YFSETQ in the germline V gene. The CDR3 bases are TGCGCCAGCTCCTCGGGGTATGGTGTTTTGGTCTTC. This encodes CASSSGYGVLVF.

The genes are TRBV28 and TRBJ1-4; the D gene is possibly TRBD1 (6 bases). This CDR3 has 13 residues. Germline CDR1 and CDR2: MDHEN and SYDVKM. The ends were cut back, 3 bases at V and 7 bases at J, with 9 bases in the middle. CDR3: CASSFARGEKLFF. The CDR3 region has the DNA TGTGCCAGCAGTTTCGCCAGGGGTGAAAAACTGTTTTTT.

In this sample, this clone turned up once. V and J are TRBV7-6 and TRBJ2-1, with 8 bases lining up with TRBD2. Losses at the gene ends were 4 bases for V and 7 bases for J; bases not matched to a gene: 9. This CDR3 contains 15 residues. Germline loops: CDR1 SGHVS, CDR2 FNYEAQ. The CDR3 nucleotides are TGTGCCAGCAGCTATAACGGGAGGGCCGGAAATGAGCAGTTCTTC. As protein: CASSYNGRAGNEQFF.

This chain uses TRBV7-9 with TRBJ2-5, with 7 bases matching TRBD1. V lost 5 bases, J lost 2 bases, and 5 bases stayed unmatched. There are 14 residues in the CDR3. Germline V lookup: CDR1 SEHNR, CDR2 FQNEAQ (reference sequence). The CDR3 nucleotides read TGTGCCAGCAGCATGATGGACAGGCAAGAGACCCAGTACTTC. Its protein is CASSMMDRQETQYF.

The rearrangement joins TRBV11-2 to TRBJ2-3; 7 bases align to TRBD1. With 5 bases clipped from V and 0 bases from J, the junction kept 8 bases outside the gene matches. This CDR3 is built from 16 residues. Germline CDR1 is SGHAT and CDR2 is FQNNGV. The CDR3 DNA is TGTGCCAGCAGCACGGGACAGTTCTCTAGCACAGATACGCAGTATTTT. Protein product: CASSTGQFSSTDTQYF.